These 21 T cell receptor beta chains were sequenced from one sample in a study of quantifying T cell responses using KT2 cells. Study at large: TCR alpha and beta constant-region primers primed reverse transcription of RNA.

An oligo carrying a UMI was ligated to the cDNA 3' end. An equimolar mix of RC1.1 and RC1.2 primed the beta chain across TRBC1 and TRBC2. MiXCR was run by TCRdb on the UMI-ligation and nested PCR reads, yielding one entry per CDR3 protein. The repertoire includes some 50,000 distinct CDR3 sequences, around a tenth of them detected once, and roughly 10% sits in the top ten. The sample taken for sequencing was PBMCs spiked with cells of the T cell clone KT2. The receptors were sampled from a human donor.

The sample holds a few counts of this clonotype. V and J are TRBV7-3 and TRBJ2-3, with D unclear. Trimming shortened V by 0 bases and J by 2 bases, and 9 bases separated the two germline ends. Germline CDR1 is SGHTA and CDR2 is FQGTGA. The CDR3 length is 15 residues. CDR3 loop: CASSLTSLPTDTQYF. CDR3 bases: TGTGCCAGCAGCTTAACTAGCTTACCCACAGATACGCAGTATTTT.

The chain employs TRBV7-6 and TRBJ2-3; 7 nucleotides match TRBD1. The germline gives CDR1 SGHVS, CDR2 FNYEAQ. After removal of 5 bases from V and 6 bases from J, the junction contained 11 bases not matched to a gene. The CDR3 is 15 residues long. CDR3 sequence reads: CASSPDRAGGDTQYF. The CDR3 nucleotides are TGTGCCAGCAGCCCCGACAGGGCCGGCGGCGATACGCAGTATTTT.

This clonotype has a handful of counts. This chain connects TRBV27 to TRBJ2-3; TRBD1 agrees at 7 bases. The CDR3 totals 18 residues. V shed 5 bases and J 0 bases; nucleotides not matched to a gene: 14. CDR1 MNHEY and CDR2 SMNVEV come from the germline V gene (reference sequence). CDR3 sequence (DNA): TGTGCCAGCAGTCCCCTCCCCAACAGGGGATCTAGCACAGATACGCAGTATTTT. It is translated as CASSPLPNRGSSTDTQYF.

The V gene is TRBV7-8, the J gene TRBJ1-6; D not resolved. Germline assignment: CDR1 SGHVS and CDR2 FQNEAQ. The CDR3 is made up of 15 amino acids. Trimming cost V 5 bases and J 7 bases, with 15 bases left between them. The CDR3 DNA is TGTGCCAGCAGCCTAGGAAGAATTGGGAATTCACCCCTCCACTTT. This encodes CASSLGRIGNSPLHF.

Only a few counts were recorded for this clonotype. This rearrangement joins TRBV20-1 to TRBJ2-4; 9 bases are a match to TRBD2. Losses at the gene ends were 3 bases for V and 1 base for J; bases not matched to a gene: 4. Germline assignment: CDR1 DFQATT and CDR2 SNEGSKA (reference sequence). CDR3 size: 15 residues. The CDR3 DNA is TGCAGTGCTAGTCTTCTAGCGGGGGCCAAAAACATTCAGTACTTC. Encoded protein: CSASLLAGAKNIQYF.

V and J are TRBV6-1 and TRBJ1-1; TRBD1 is a possible D gene (5 bases). The V gene lost 8 bases and the J gene lost 1 base, with 29 bases spanning the gap. The germline V gene encodes CDR1 MNHNS and CDR2 SASEGT. This CDR3 is built from 19 residues. The DNA for the CDR3 is TGTGCCAGCTTAGCCAAGTTGGGGGAGCAAGACTGGGCGAACACTGAAGCTTTCTTT. Its protein product is CASLAKLGEQDWANTEAFF.

This clonotype occurred many times. The genes are TRBV24-1 and TRBJ2-1, with D perhaps matching TRBD2 (7 bases). The length of the CDR3 is 18 residues. V lost 2 bases to trimming and J lost 1 base, with 17 bases between them. Germline values: CDR1 KGHDR, CDR2 SFDVKD. The CDR3 here is CATSDSRGAGASYNEQFF. CDR3 coding DNA: TGTGCCACCAGTGATTCAAGAGGGGCGGGGGCGTCCTACAATGAGCAGTTCTTC.

The table lists this clonotype with many counts. The chain joins TRBV5-1 to TRBJ2-1; possible D gene TRBD2, 5 bases. Trimming stripped 2 bases from V and 8 bases from J, with 5 bases between. Germline CDR1 reads SGHRS; CDR2 reads YFSETQ. The CDR3 is made up of 11 amino acids. The CDR3 spells CASSFGDEQFF. The CDR3 DNA reads as TGCGCCAGCAGCTTCGGGGATGAGCAGTTCTTC.

The chain has TRBV3-1 and TRBJ2-1; possibly TRBD2 for D (5 bases). This CDR3 has 12 amino acids. Trimming shortened V by 3 bases and J by 7 bases, and 7 bases separated the two germline ends. Germline CDR1 LGHDT, CDR2 YNNKEL (reference sequence). CDR3 residues: CASSQGGNEQFF. CDR3 DNA sequence: TGTGCCAGCAGCCAGGGCGGGAATGAGCAGTTCTTC.

This clonotype was seen many times. The chain employs TRBV12-5 and TRBJ1-1, with D perhaps matching TRBD1 (5 bases). V lost 5 bases to trimming and J lost 0 bases, with 13 bases between them. The V gene's germline CDR1 is LGHNT and CDR2 FRNRAP. CDR3 length equals 15 residues. The DNA of the CDR3 is TGTGCTAGTGGTGAAAACAGGCAATTGAACACTGAAGCTTTCTTT. Protein: CASGENRQLNTEAFF.

This clonotype has more than one count but fewer than ten. The V call is TRBV4-1, the J call TRBJ1-2, with a weak D call TRBD1 (5 bases). Per germline, CDR1 MGHRA and CDR2 YSYEKL. The V end lost 0 bases, the J end lost 8 bases, and 13 bases lay between the germline ends. This CDR3 has 14 amino acids. The CDR3 nucleotides read TGCGCCAGCAGCCAAGACGCGGAAAGGGGCGGCTACACCTTC. It specifies CASSQDAERGGYTF.

In its sample, this clonotype was seen a few times. The chain combines TRBV27 with TRBJ1-1; D is unclear. Looked up from germline, CDR1 is MNHEY and CDR2 is SMNVEV (reference sequence). The CDR3 is 11 residues long. V was shortened by 8 bases and J by 7 bases, with 11 bases between the two germline ends. CDR3 sequence reads: CASRYGSEAFF. CDR3 DNA: TGTGCCAGCCGCTACGGGAGTGAAGCTTTCTTT.

V gene TRBV28 combines with J gene TRBJ2-1; 9 bases fit TRBD1. The trim removed 8 bases at V and 7 bases at J, leaving 6 bases unmatched. There are 13 residues in the CDR3. Germline lookup yields CDR1 MDHEN and CDR2 SYDVKM. CDR3 nucleotide sequence: TGTGCCAGCTTAACAGGGGGCACGAATGAGCAGTTCTTC. Translation: CASLTGGTNEQFF.

The chain couples TRBV9 to TRBJ1-1; D gene uncertain. V lost 0 bases and J lost 2, with 17 bases in between. The germline CDR1 and CDR2 sequences are SGDLS and YYNGEE. There are 17 residues in the CDR3. The CDR3 region is CASSVGIGEGINTEAFF. Written as DNA, the CDR3 is TGTGCCAGCAGCGTAGGGATCGGTGAGGGCATTAACACTGAAGCTTTCTTT.

CDR3 loop: CASSQVWGNTEAFF. The CDR3 region has the DNA TGTGCCAGCAGCCAAGTTTGGGGGAACACTGAAGCTTTCTTT. V is TRBV14 and J is TRBJ1-1, with D uncertain. V dropped 1 base and J dropped 1 base, with 7 bases sitting between them. The CDR3 sequence is 14 residues long. Germline CDR1 is SGHDN and CDR2 is FVKESK.

This clonotype was counted ten times or more. The chain uses TRBV3-1 and TRBJ1-2; D is ambiguous. The germline CDR1 and CDR2 sequences are LGHDT and YNNKEL (reference sequence). The CDR3 is made up of 14 amino acids. V was cut by 2 bases and J by 2 bases, with 9 bases left in between. The CDR3 DNA reads TGTGCCAGCAGCCAAAACAGCCAAAACTATGGCTACACCTTC. Protein sequence: CASSQNSQNYGYTF.

The chain employs TRBV12-3 or TRBV12-4 and TRBJ2-3, with D perhaps matching TRBD2 (6 bases). The CDR3 covers 15 residues. V lost 6 bases to trimming and J lost 2 bases, with 15 bases between them. CDR3 coding DNA: TGTGCCAGCAGGCCCGGGACTGGGAACACAGATACGCAGTATTTT. This encodes CASRPGTGNTDTQYF.

This clonotype came up a few times. The rearrangement links TRBV5-4 to TRBJ1-5; D is unresolved. Germline-derived CDR1 and CDR2 are SGHNT and YYREEE (reference sequence). This CDR3 is built from 13 residues. V lost 0 bases and J 9 bases, leaving 10 bases between the germline ends. The CDR3 bases are TGTGCCAGCAGCTTGGGGGGTTTGGCGCCCCAGCATTTT. It translates to CASSLGGLAPQHF.

This sequence joins TRBV12-3 or TRBV12-4 and TRBJ2-7; D may be TRBD1 or TRBD2 (5 bases each). The V end was cut by 3 bases, the J end by 5 bases, with 8 bases between. The length of the CDR3 is 12 residues. The chain's CDR3 is CASSFLGDEQYF. The CDR3, as DNA: TGTGCCAGCAGTTTCTTGGGGGACGAGCAGTACTTC.

V gene TRBV12-3 or TRBV12-4 combines with J gene TRBJ2-4; TRBD2 might be the D (6 bases). Trimming took off 3 bases at V and 2 bases at J, with 11 bases between the two ends. The CDR3 runs to 15 residues. CDR3 sequence (DNA): TGTGCCAGCAGTTTTCACCGGGAGACCAAAAACATTCAGTACTTC. It codes for CASSFHRETKNIQYF.

This clonotype was detected ten times or more. V and J are TRBV20-1 and TRBJ2-1; 7 bases are a match to TRBD1. The germline V gene has CDR1 DFQATT and CDR2 SNEGSKA (reference sequence). The CDR3 spans 16 residues. Germline trimming cut 1 base from V and 6 bases from J; bases unmatched to any gene: 12. The chain's CDR3 is CSARAIDRADLNEQFF. For the CDR3, the DNA is TGCAGTGCTAGAGCTATCGACAGGGCGGATCTCAATGAGCAGTTCTTC.